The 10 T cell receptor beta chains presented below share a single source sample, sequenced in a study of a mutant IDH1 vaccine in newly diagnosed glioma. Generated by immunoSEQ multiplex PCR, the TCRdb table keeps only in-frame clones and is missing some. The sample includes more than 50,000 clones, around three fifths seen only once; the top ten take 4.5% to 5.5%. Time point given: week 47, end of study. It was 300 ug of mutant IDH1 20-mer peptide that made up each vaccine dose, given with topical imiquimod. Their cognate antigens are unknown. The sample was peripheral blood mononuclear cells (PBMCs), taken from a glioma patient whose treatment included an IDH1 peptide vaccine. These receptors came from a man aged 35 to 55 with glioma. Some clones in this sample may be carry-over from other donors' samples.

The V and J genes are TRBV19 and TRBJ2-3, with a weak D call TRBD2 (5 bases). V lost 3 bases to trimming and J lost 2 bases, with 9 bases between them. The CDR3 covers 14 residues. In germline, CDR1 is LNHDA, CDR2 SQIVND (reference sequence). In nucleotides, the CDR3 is TGTGCCAGTAGTATTAGGGAGTACACAGATACGCAGTATTTT. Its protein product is CASSIREYTDTQYF.

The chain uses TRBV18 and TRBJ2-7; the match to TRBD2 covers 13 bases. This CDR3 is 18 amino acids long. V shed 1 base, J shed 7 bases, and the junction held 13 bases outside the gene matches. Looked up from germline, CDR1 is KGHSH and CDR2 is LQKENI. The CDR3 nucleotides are TGTGCCAGCTCACCACGTGCACTAGCGGGGGGGACTTCGCGAGAGCAGTACTTC. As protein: CASSPRALAGGTSREQYF.

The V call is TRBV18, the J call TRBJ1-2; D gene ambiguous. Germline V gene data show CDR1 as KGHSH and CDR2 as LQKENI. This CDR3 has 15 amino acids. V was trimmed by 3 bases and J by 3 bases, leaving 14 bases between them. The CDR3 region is CASSPSNSGYYGYTF. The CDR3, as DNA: TGTGCCAGCTCACCCTCTAATTCGGGGTACTATGGCTACACCTTC.

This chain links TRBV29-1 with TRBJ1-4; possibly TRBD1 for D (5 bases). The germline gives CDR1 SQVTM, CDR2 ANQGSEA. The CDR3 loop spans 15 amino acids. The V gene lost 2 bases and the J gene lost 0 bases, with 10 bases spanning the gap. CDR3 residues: CSVELQGPTNEKLFF. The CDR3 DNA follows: TGCAGCGTTGAACTCCAGGGCCCAACTAATGAAAAACTGTTTTTT.

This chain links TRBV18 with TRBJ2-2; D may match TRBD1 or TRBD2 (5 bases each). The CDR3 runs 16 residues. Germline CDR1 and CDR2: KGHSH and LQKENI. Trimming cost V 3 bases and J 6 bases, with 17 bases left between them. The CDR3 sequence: CASSPNSGTFAGELFF. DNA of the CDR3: TGTGCCAGCTCACCGAACTCCGGGACCTTTGCCGGGGAGCTGTTTTTT.

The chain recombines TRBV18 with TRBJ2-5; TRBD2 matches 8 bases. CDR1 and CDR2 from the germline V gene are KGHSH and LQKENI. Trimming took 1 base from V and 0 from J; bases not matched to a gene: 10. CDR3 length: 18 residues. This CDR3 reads CASSPRFFSGEYQETQYF. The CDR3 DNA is TGTGCCAGCTCACCACGGTTCTTTAGCGGGGAGTACCAAGAGACCCAGTACTTC.

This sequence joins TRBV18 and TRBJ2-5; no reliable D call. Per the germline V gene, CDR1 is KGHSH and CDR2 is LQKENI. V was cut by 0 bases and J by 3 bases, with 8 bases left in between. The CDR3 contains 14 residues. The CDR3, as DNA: TGTGCCAGCTCACCACCGTCCACCAAAGAGACCCAGTACTTC. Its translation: CASSPPSTKETQYF.

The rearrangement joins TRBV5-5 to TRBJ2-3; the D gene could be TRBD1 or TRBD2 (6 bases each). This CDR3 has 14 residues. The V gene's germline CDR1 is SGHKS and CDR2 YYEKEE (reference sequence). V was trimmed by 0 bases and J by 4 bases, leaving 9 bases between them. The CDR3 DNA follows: TGTGCCAGCAGCTTGGGGAGGGGGGCAGATACGCAGTATTTT. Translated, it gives CASSLGRGADTQYF. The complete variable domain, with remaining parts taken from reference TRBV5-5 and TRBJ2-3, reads DAGVTQSPTHLIKTRGQQVTLRCSPISGHKSVSWYQQVLGQGPQFIFQYYEKEERGRGNFPDRFSARQFPNYSSELNVNALLLGDSALYLCASSLGRGADTQYFGPGTRLTVL.

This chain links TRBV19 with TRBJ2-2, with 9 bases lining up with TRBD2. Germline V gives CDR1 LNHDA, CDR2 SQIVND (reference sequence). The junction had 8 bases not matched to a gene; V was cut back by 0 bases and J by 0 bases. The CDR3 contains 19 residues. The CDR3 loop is CASSIDRASGGTNTGELFF. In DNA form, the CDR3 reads TGTGCCAGTAGTATAGATCGGGCAAGCGGGGGGACGAACACCGGGGAGCTGTTTTTT.

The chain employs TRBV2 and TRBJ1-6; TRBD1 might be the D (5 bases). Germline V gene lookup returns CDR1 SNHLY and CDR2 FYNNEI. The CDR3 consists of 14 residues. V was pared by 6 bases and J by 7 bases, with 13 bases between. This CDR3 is CASRVGGSNSPLHF. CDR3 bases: TGTGCCAGCAGAGTGGGGGGGTCGAATTCACCCCTCCACTTT.